This T cell receptor beta chain comes out of a study of pediatric ulcerative colitis (dated by TCRdb to between 2019 and 2020). In the study overall: Of the ulcerative colitis patients, about 7 had pancolitis and two had left-sided colitis, and histology in every patient was consistent with ulcerative colitis. Ten or so newly diagnosed, treatment-naive pediatric ulcerative colitis patients and four non-IBD control children each provided paired blood and rectal samples. The Pediatric Ulcerative Colitis Activity Index classified a couple of patients as having mild disease, four as having moderate disease and three as having acute severe colitis.

Measured from the cysteine to the phenylalanine, the CDR3 is 15 residues long. Only the CDR3 DNA is retained, 45 bases long and in frame from the first base. Relative to germline, V is 4 bases shorter and J is 3 bases shorter, with 15 bases between their ends. CDR1 and CDR2 (MNHEY, SMNVEV) derive from the germline V gene (reference sequence). What the research found in general, with its limitations: Controls, mild-moderate and acute severe colitis patients were separated by rectal repertoire features, and reduced rectal diversity due to clonal expansions was observed in acute severe colitis. Autologous blood-rectal clonal overlap was significantly higher in ulcerative colitis patients than in controls, suggesting increased T cell trafficking to inflamed tissue. With only a handful of individuals, the healthy control group was small. A couple of patients' blood samples yielded substantially fewer templates for technical reasons and were excluded from blood-rectal overlap analysis. Two rectal CDR3 clonotypes were found in every ulcerative colitis patient but in no control. Because repertoires came from total lymphocyte DNA, patterns in rare subsets such as regulatory T cells may not be reflected.

No immunosuppressive medication had been given to the ulcerative colitis patients before the diagnostic colonoscopy. Blood was sampled at the same time as the colonoscopy. The Wizard kit (Promega) was used to extract genomic DNA from both blood and intestinal samples. This clone was found once. The antigen this receptor binds is unknown. Base qualities were left out, and no much larger clone turns up one base away. Through the immunoSEQ TRB Survey service, multiplex V and J primers were used to amplify rearranged CDR3 beta regions from genomic DNA. To keep depth equal across samples, survey-level sequencing depth of up to 500,000 reads per sample was applied. The libraries were purified and pooled, then sequenced using Illumina technology. Per the source publication's procedure: immunoSEQ online tools were used for productive clonality, sample overlap, pairwise scatters, CDR3 beta length, V/D/J gene usage and productiveness. Calculated diversity was the number of unique rearrangements divided by total templates times 100; Shannon and Simpson indices were also computed. Principal component analysis was performed on Z-score normalized data with the R prcomp function and the ggbiplot package. Morisita's index was used to quantify the clonal overlap between blood and rectum within each subject. Sourced from immuneACCESS, this table was stored by TCRdb with only in-frame sequences that have V and J called. A share of the clones is absent; for the studies checked, an unresolved V gene accounts for under half, and the remainder has no known explanation. The V and J calls and the clone size are those of that table, but D and trimming were determined from the DNA. This sample lists about 64,000 clones; 70% to 80% were detected once. The ten most abundant clones make up around 5.3% of the sample.

The chain joins TRBV27 to TRBJ2-5; possibly the D gene is TRBD2, per 6 matching bases. The sequenced sample consisted of blood. The receptor was derived from a boy aged 5-17 years with moderate ulcerative colitis. The base sequence is TGTGCCAGCAGTTCCTCGTTTTGGGGGGAAGAGACCCAGTACTTC. Translated, it gives CASSSSFWGEETQYF.